This TCR beta chain was recovered during a study of T cell repertoires in cytomegalovirus infection (dated by TCRdb to between 2017 and 2020). General notes on the study: Peptide stimulations targeted recently identified HLA-C-restricted CMV epitopes, whose presentation resists viral immunomodulation, together with well-studied HLA-B-restricted epitopes. Donor HLA type was relevant to the analysis, as public TCR beta signatures indicated carriage of CMV infection together with the matching HLA type. The full study reports these points: In both this cohort and an independent cohort of several hundred donors, the cumulative frequency of public TCR beta family members distinguished carriers of CMV infection plus the relevant HLA type. The ex vivo response was dominated by HLA-C-restricted CMV-specific TCR beta clonotypes, which also provided the single most frequent clonotype in two of eight donors.

Including the terminal cysteine and phenylalanine, the CDR3 comprises 14 residues. Only the CDR3 region is kept as DNA, spanning 42 bases read in frame from base 1. CDR1 ENHRY and CDR2 SYGVKD were looked up in the germline V gene. The junction shows trimming of 7 bases on V and 4 bases on J, plus 16 bases between the germline ends. Interpreted using the paper, the treatment or condition label stands for: in vitro stimulation with specific CMV peptide epitopes to enrich CMV-specific T cells. TCRdb names Illumina HiSeq 1500 as the instrument used. In-frame beta chains were kept once TCRdb had trimmed the public reads at Q25 with fastp and called clones with MiXCR. Rows are unified per CDR3 protein, each entry keeping the most common DNA and genes. The sample profile shows 550,000 to 700,000 distinct CDR3 sequences; 40% of them were found once. Clones ranked in the top ten supply 48% of the sample. About this clonotype itself: The antigen it binds to is not known. Per-nucleotide qualities are absent, and no much larger clonotype sits a single base away.

The sequenced sample was cultured PBMCs, obtained from culture after CMV antigen stimulation. The TCR originated in a human donor in good health (CMV status not recorded). Some clones in this sample may be carry-over from other donors' samples. Recombination linked TRBV10-3 to TRBJ1-1; the D segment could be TRBD1, given 6 matching bases. The CDR3 corresponds to CAINKQGFGTEAFF. The bases are TGTGCCATCAATAAACAGGGATTCGGCACTGAAGCTTTCTTT.